This TCR beta chain appears in the sequencing data of a study of blood T cell repertoires in COVID-19. Sequencing was performed with immunoSEQ multiplex PCR; in TCRdb, only in-frame clones are kept and a portion is missing. This sample has about 360,000 clones; over 75% occur once, and the top ten carry 1% to 1.5%. The study drew participants aged about 18 to 90 years from 20 to 30 US areas. Deletions cut 2 bases from V and 6 bases from J, with 11 bases between. The CDR3 spans 13 residues. Germline CDR1 reads SGHAT; CDR2 reads FQNNGV. J is TRBJ2-7 and V is TRBV11-2; maybe TRBD2 (6 bases). The sample consisted of PBMCs or T cells enriched from blood (not recorded which). The TCR sequence derives from a man aged 25-45 years who had recovered from COVID-19. CDR3 amino acids: CASSLYEEGEQYF. The DNA for the CDR3 is TGTGCCAGCAGCTTATATGAGGAGGGCGAGCAGTACTTC.